Listed below are T cell receptor beta chains from one sample, sequenced in a study of blood T cell repertoires in COVID-19. Clones were sequenced by immunoSEQ multiplex PCR, and TCRdb holds only the in-frame ones, with some missing. The table shows roughly 100,000 clones, with approximately 84% occurring only once. Material for sequencing was peripheral blood. Receptors originate from a woman in her sixties or seventies with acute or convalescent COVID-19. Each CDR3 is given without its conserved first and last residue.

V gene: TRBV6-2/TRBV6-3; CDR3 protein: ASSYPRREASYEQY
V gene: TRBV7-2; CDR3 protein: ASSLDSSGTYEQY
V gene: TRBV29-1; CDR3 protein: SVLQSLSRLAGDNEQF
V gene: TRBV7-2; CDR3 protein: ASSLVSGLNEKLF
V gene: TRBV5-1; CDR3 protein: ASSLNPDIQETQY
V gene: TRBV28; CDR3 protein: ASSSRGGAYSNQPQH
V gene: TRBV4-2; CDR3 protein: ASSQDGSSGVETQY
V gene: TRBV2; CDR3 protein: ASRERPSTDTQY
V gene: TRBV29-1; CDR3 protein: SVSGQSSYNEQF
V gene: TRBV2; CDR3 protein: ASLTSGGANEQF
V gene: TRBV27; CDR3 protein: ASSGLGGFSSYEQY
V gene: TRBV6-4; CDR3 protein: ASSVSGVTEAF
V gene: TRBV5-1; CDR3 protein: ASSGRSGSAGELF
V gene: TRBV5-4; CDR3 protein: ASSFTGMGGYT
V gene: TRBV5-1; CDR3 protein: ASSVLQRDYNEQF
V gene: TRBV5-4; CDR3 protein: ASSPTGTGGRDTQY
V gene: TRBV5-1; CDR3 protein: ASSLVAGDSEQY
V gene: TRBV4-2; CDR3 protein: ASSPGQTSNQPQH
V gene: TRBV6-5; CDR3 protein: ASSWTSNQPQH
V gene: TRBV3-1/TRBV3-2; CDR3 protein: ASSQEQVGGYGYT
V gene: TRBV11-3; CDR3 protein: ATTGEKLF
V gene: TRBV5-1; CDR3 protein: ASSPGYGQGNEKLF
V gene: TRBV18; CDR3 protein: ASSPATGGSPLH
V gene: TRBV3-1/TRBV3-2; CDR3 protein: ASSQGFTENYGYT
V gene: TRBV28; CDR3 protein: ASSPRGAGSTEAF
V gene: TRBV5-1; CDR3 protein: ASSPQGVAYGYT